This T cell receptor beta chain emerged from a study of glioma-infiltrating T cells after dendritic cell vaccination. Study in general: Three intradermal dendritic cell vaccine injections were given every two weeks. Whole-study results and caveats: Estimated pretreatment TIL content predicted outcome after dendritic cell vaccination.

A remark on this clone: The target antigen is unknown.

Amplification used 60 V beta primers and 13 J beta primers. Assay used: immunoSEQ multiplex PCR; TCRdb lists only in-frame clones, some missing. The sample holds 93,000 or so clones; around three quarters are singletons and the top ten take about 6.5%. Between the trimmed V and J ends, which lost 6 bases and 0 bases, there was a span of 11 bases. The CDR3 extends over 14 amino acids. Germline V gene data show CDR1 as SQVTM and CDR2 as ANQGSEA. This material consisted of blood, taken before dendritic cell vaccination. The sequence was collected from a human donor with glioblastoma. J is TRBJ1-4 and V is TRBV29-1; weak D call: TRBD1 (6 bases). CDR3 in amino acids: CSVIGTTTNEKLFF. The CDR3 DNA is TGCAGCGTCATCGGGACAACAACTAATGAAAAACTGTTTTTT.